The clone carrying this TCR beta chain showed up many times. Individuals aged 18 to 89 years were recruited from about two dozen US areas. Germline V gene sequence: CDR1 LNHDA, CDR2 SQIVND (reference sequence). This CDR3 has 14 residues. J was trimmed by 8 bases and V by 6 bases; bases with no gene match: 10. In the authors' workflow: Estimated nucleated cell counts came from reference gene primer amplification. Sequencing used immunoSEQ multiplex PCR; TCRdb keeps in-frame clones, though not all of them. D and trimming were read from the DNA, whereas the V and J calls and clone size are those reported in that table. Of around 250,000 clones detected, about 89% appear once; the ten largest clones hold 3.5% to 4.5%. The data were taken from a study of blood T cell repertoires in COVID-19. For the study at large: The samples span acute and convalescent COVID-19 from the United States, Italy and Spain.

This receptor was identified in a woman between 25 and 40 years old who had recovered from COVID-19. The chain couples TRBV19 to TRBJ1-2; 9 positions match TRBD1. The sample consisted of PBMCs or T cells enriched from blood (not recorded which). CDR3 in amino acids: CASRGQGQSLGYTF. The CDR3 DNA reads TGTGCCAGTAGAGGACAGGGGCAGTCGCTGGGCTACACCTTC.